A single sample is the source of the 13 T cell receptor beta chains below, sequenced in a study of T cell repertoires in cytomegalovirus infection. TCRdb fed the reads into MiXCR, producing one record per CDR3 protein. The sample has 450,000 to 650,000 distinct CDR3 sequences; approximately 26% are singletons. The sample was PBMCs. These TCRs come from a human donor in good health (CMV status not recorded). Some clones in this sample may be carry-over from other donors' samples.

The chain has TRBV14 and TRBJ2-7; tentative D call: TRBD1 (5 bases). The V gene's germline CDR1 is SGHDN and CDR2 FVKESK. The CDR3 extends over 16 amino acids. V shed 0 bases and J shed 0 bases, with 12 bases lying between them. The CDR3 is CASSQETPGLSYEQYF. In nucleotides, the CDR3 is TGTGCCAGCAGCCAAGAGACCCCAGGGCTCTCCTACGAGCAGTACTTC.

This clonotype was recorded a few times. The J gene is TRBJ2-5, the V gene TRBV12-3 or TRBV12-4; D unresolved. CDR3 length equals 14 residues. Trimming pared 6 bases from V and 0 bases from J, leaving 11 bases between. The CDR3 DNA is TGTGCCAGCAGCCTGGGCCCCAACCAAGAGACCCAGTACTTC. It is translated as CASSLGPNQETQYF.

This clonotype was found many times. Its ends do not fully match the called genes, so a read error is possible. This chain joins TRBV7-7 and TRBJ2-2; D remains unclear. Per the germline V gene, CDR1 is SSHAT and CDR2 is FNYEAQ (reference sequence). This CDR3 contains 14 residues. CDR3: CASRSDPLAGELFF. DNA of the CDR3: TGTGCTAGCAGATCCGACCCATTGGCCGGGGAGCTGTTTTTT.

V gene TRBV29-1 combines with J gene TRBJ2-5; perhaps TRBD2 as D (5 bases). V was cut by 0 bases and J by 1 base, with 12 bases left in between. This CDR3 has 15 amino acids. Germline-derived CDR1 and CDR2 are SQVTM and ANQGSEA. CDR3: CSVEDLGETQETQYF. In DNA form, the CDR3 reads TGCAGCGTTGAAGATCTTGGGGAGACCCAAGAGACCCAGTACTTC.

In its sample, this clonotype was seen a few times. This rearrangement joins TRBV25-1 to TRBJ2-7; D unresolved. CDR3 length: 14 residues. Germline CDR1 MGHDK, CDR2 SYGVNS. V was pared by 2 bases and J by 0 bases, with 8 bases between. In DNA form, the CDR3 reads TGTGCCAGCAGTGAAGGGCCTACCTCCTACGAGCAGTACTTC. It encodes CASSEGPTSYEQYF.

This clonotype was found a few times. This sequence joins TRBV12-3 or TRBV12-4 and TRBJ2-4, with unresolved D. The ends were cut back, 2 bases at V and 7 bases at J, with 12 bases in the middle. CDR3 length: 14 residues. The CDR3 reads CASSLLGLANIQYF. In DNA, the CDR3 is TGTGCCAGCAGTTTATTAGGGCTTGCGAACATTCAGTACTTC.

This clonotype was picked up a small number of times. The rearrangement links TRBV10-3 to TRBJ2-7; D not resolved. Germline V CDR1 and CDR2: ENHRY, SYGVKD. V lost 7 bases and J lost 4, with 11 bases in between. The CDR3 has 12 residues. CDR3 residues: CAIKGSDYEQYF. Written as DNA, the CDR3 is TGTGCCATCAAAGGGTCGGATTACGAGCAGTACTTC.

The chain is built from TRBV7-2 and TRBJ2-3, with TRBD2 identical over 14 bases. Unmatched junction bases numbered 3, after V lost 1 base and J lost 3 bases. The germline gives CDR1 SGHTA, CDR2 FQGNSA. The CDR3 length is 17 residues. DNA of the CDR3: TGTGCCAGCAGCTTAGATCGGACTAGCGGGAGGACAGATACGCAGTATTTT. Its translation is CASSLDRTSGRTDTQYF.

V usage is TRBV7-9 and J usage is TRBJ1-2; D gene unclear. Between the trimmed V and J ends, which lost 5 bases and 0 bases, there was a span of 16 bases. Germline-derived CDR1 and CDR2 are SEHNR and FQNEAQ (reference sequence). This CDR3 comprises 16 residues. The CDR3 DNA is TGTGCCAGCAGCGCCCTAAGGGTAGATGCTAACTATGGCTACACCTTC. Its protein product is CASSALRVDANYGYTF.

The sample holds many counts of this clonotype. The chain combines TRBV7-2 with TRBJ2-7; 13 nucleotides agree with TRBD2. V shed 0 bases, J shed 0 bases, and the junction held 5 bases outside the gene matches. Germline CDR1 is SGHTA and CDR2 is FQGNSA. The CDR3 runs 18 residues. In nucleotides, the CDR3 is TGTGCCAGCAGCTTAGCCACGGGACTAGCGGGACGCTCCTACGAGCAGTACTTC. Protein product: CASSLATGLAGRSYEQYF.

This clonotype was detected a few times. The chain combines TRBV28 with TRBJ2-7; D remains unclear. This CDR3 contains 13 residues. Germline loops: CDR1 MDHEN, CDR2 SYDVKM. Trimming cost V 3 bases and J 3 bases, with 9 bases left between them. DNA for the CDR3: TGTGCCAGCAGTTTTGGGCAGATCTACGAGCAGTACTTC. Protein sequence: CASSFGQIYEQYF.

The V call is TRBV30, the J call TRBJ2-5; TRBD2 is a possible D gene (6 bases). The CDR3 consists of 13 residues. Germline CDR1 is GTSNPN and CDR2 is SVGIG (reference sequence). The V and J ends lost 0 bases and 5 bases respectively, with 10 bases between them. Here the CDR3 reads CAWSVVGGETQYF. The CDR3 bases are TGTGCCTGGAGTGTTGTTGGGGGGGAGACCCAGTACTTC.

Only a few counts were recorded for this clonotype. V usage is TRBV12-3 or TRBV12-4 and J usage is TRBJ1-2, with D unresolved. V lost 0 bases and J 6 bases, leaving 14 bases between the germline ends. CDR3 length equals 15 residues. As DNA, the CDR3 is TGTGCCAGCAGTTTAGCGGCAGGTGGTCGTGATGGCTACACCTTC. Protein sequence: CASSLAAGGRDGYTF.